The next 12 T cell receptor beta chains were all read from a single sample in a study of blood T cell repertoires in COVID-19. Profiled with immunoSEQ multiplex PCR; TCRdb holds only in-frame clones, not every one. The sample includes approximately 360,000 clones, 70% to 90% of them seen just once. The sample comprised PBMCs or T cells enriched from blood (not recorded which). Every receptor here comes from a woman under 40 with acute COVID-19.

The V gene is TRBV7-2, the J gene TRBJ2-1; 7 bases are a match to TRBD2. Germline trimming cut 3 bases from V and 2 bases from J; bases unmatched to any gene: 7. CDR1 SGHTA and CDR2 FQGNSA come from the germline V gene. The CDR3 extends over 16 amino acids. CDR3 sequence (DNA): TGTGCCAGCAGCTTCCGGGGAGGGAGGGCCTACAATGAGCAGTTCTTC. It codes for CASSFRGGRAYNEQFF.

The CDR3 region is CASSRYGTGNQPQHF. CDR3 DNA: TGTGCCAGCAGCAGATACGGGACAGGGAATCAGCCCCAGCATTTT. The chain carries TRBV5-6 and TRBJ1-5; 9 bases map to TRBD1. V trimming: 4 bases; J trimming: 4 bases; junction bases outside the gene matches: 6. The CDR3 runs to 15 residues. The V gene's germline CDR1 is SGHDT and CDR2 YYEEEE.

The chain combines TRBV19 with TRBJ2-5, with D tentatively TRBD2 (7 bases). V shed 11 bases and J shed 5 bases, with 21 bases lying between them. Germline loops: CDR1 LNHDA, CDR2 SQIVND (reference sequence). The CDR3 covers 14 residues. CDR3 in amino acids: CASRGGGLGETQYF. The CDR3 DNA reads TGTGCCTCGAGGGGAGGGGGACTCGGTGAGACCCAGTACTTC.

This rearrangement joins TRBV30 to TRBJ1-2, with no clear D. Germline V gene data show CDR1 as GTSNPN and CDR2 as SVGIG (reference sequence). This CDR3 contains 13 residues. V was clipped by 3 bases and J by 5 bases, with 13 bases between them. CDR3 loop: CAWRGVAGYGYTF. Written as DNA, the CDR3 is TGTGCCTGGAGAGGAGTAGCGGGGTATGGCTACACCTTC.

V usage is TRBV5-1 and J usage is TRBJ2-5; no clear D. Germline assignment: CDR1 SGHRS and CDR2 YFSETQ. This CDR3 is 14 amino acids long. Trimming removed 1 base at V and 1 base at J, with 8 bases between. The DNA of the CDR3 is TGCGCCAGCAGCTTGATTTCAGTCCAAGAGACCCAGTACTTC. Protein product: CASSLISVQETQYF.

V is TRBV3-1 (or the pseudogene TRBV3-2) and J is TRBJ1-1; TRBD1 agrees at 8 bases. CDR3 length: 18 amino acids. V dropped 4 bases and J dropped 1; count of bases not matched to a gene: 14. The germline gives CDR1 LGHDT, CDR2 YNNKEL (reference sequence). Here the CDR3 DNA reads TGTGCCAGCAGCCGGGTAGGACAGGGAATCGTAGGGAACACTGAAGCTTTCTTT. It yields the protein CASSRVGQGIVGNTEAFF.

The chain employs TRBV11-2 and TRBJ2-3; 12 bases are shared with TRBD2. Per the germline V gene, CDR1 is SGHAT and CDR2 is FQNNGV. The length of the CDR3 is 16 residues. With 7 bases clipped from V and 2 bases from J, the junction kept 7 bases outside the gene matches. CDR3 region: CASTWTSGEYTDTQYF. CDR3 bases: TGTGCCAGCACCTGGACTAGCGGGGAATACACAGATACGCAGTATTTT.

The chain carries TRBV4-3 and TRBJ2-3; D remains ambiguous. Trimming cost V 0 bases and J 0 bases, with 7 bases left between them. Germline assignment: CDR1 LGHNA and CDR2 YSLEER. This CDR3 is built from 15 residues. The CDR3 DNA reads as TGCGCCAGCAGCCAAGATCCCCGGAGCACAGATACGCAGTATTTT. It translates to CASSQDPRSTDTQYF.

This clone was detected only a few times. The chain joins TRBV6-2 or TRBV6-3 to TRBJ2-3, with TRBD2 matching over 15 bases. With 4 bases clipped from V and 1 base from J, the junction kept 0 bases outside the gene matches. This CDR3 region has 16 residues. Germline CDR1 reads MNHEY; CDR2 reads SVGEGT. The CDR3, as DNA: TGTGCCAGCAGTTGGACTAGCGGGGGGGGCACAGATACGCAGTATTTT. Protein: CASSWTSGGGTDTQYF.

V and J are TRBV9 and TRBJ1-1; no firm D call. The V gene lost 8 bases and the J gene lost 0 bases, with 11 bases spanning the gap. Germline CDR1 reads SGDLS; CDR2 reads YYNGEE. The CDR3 runs 13 residues. CDR3 residues: CASSSNMNTEAFF. CDR3 sequence (DNA): TGTGCCAGTTCCTCCAACATGAACACTGAAGCTTTCTTT.

This rearrangement joins TRBV18 to TRBJ1-3; D is possibly TRBD1 (5 bases). The CDR3 length is 14 residues. Deletions cut 6 bases from V and 3 bases from J, with 12 bases between. In germline, CDR1 is KGHSH, CDR2 LQKENI. CDR3 bases: TGTGCCAGCTCGGGCAGGGAAGGTGGAAACACCATATATTTT. Its translation is CASSGREGGNTIYF.

V gene TRBV6-5 combines with J gene TRBJ1-2; D remains ambiguous. This CDR3 spans 13 amino acids. V was trimmed by 7 bases and J by 1 base, leaving 10 bases between them. CDR1 is MNHEY and CDR2 is SVGAGI in the germline V gene. CDR3 amino acids: CASTSTINYGYTF. The DNA of the CDR3 is TGTGCCAGCACCTCGACTATTAACTATGGCTACACCTTC.